The clone carrying this T cell receptor (beta chain) was seen once. Its antigen is currently unknown. As defined, naive CD8 cells were CD45RO-negative and positively selected for CCR7, with terminally differentiated effector memory CD45RA+ cells excluded. This specimen comes from a study of shared clonotypes between healthy human individuals. Points from the study as a whole: Some naive CD4 clonotypes, roughly 4.5%, turned up in common across a handful of donors.

J was trimmed by 2 bases and V by 2 bases; bases with no gene match: 5. Germline V gives CDR1 MNHEY, CDR2 SMNVEV (reference sequence). The CDR3 consists of 16 residues. Only in-frame clones appear in the TCRdb table, and some are missing; sequencing was by immunoSEQ multiplex PCR. Of roughly 2.1 million clones listed, about 92% are singletons. This clonotype originated in a man younger than 35 in good health. Some clones in this sample may be carry-over from other donors' samples. The chain is built from TRBV27 and TRBJ2-3; TRBD2 aligns across 9 bases. What was sequenced was naive CD8+ T cells from PBMCs. DNA for the CDR3: TGTGCCAGCAGTTTACTACGGACTAGCGCCACAGATACGCAGTATTTT. It codes for CASSLLRTSATDTQYF.